The T cell receptor (beta chain) under discussion was sequenced for a study of cytomegalovirus exposure and HLA in healthy donors. The PCR employed 60 Vbeta primers together with 13 Jbeta primers. Method: immunoSEQ multiplex PCR; TCRdb's copy keeps in-frame clones and lacks some. The sample totals roughly 120,000 clones; its top ten clones hold about 2.2%. The sequencing input was PBMCs. This TCR was sampled from a man aged 35-49 years in good health and CMV-seronegative.

CDR3 sequence reads: CASSLGPRADEQYF. DNA of the CDR3: TGTGCCAGCAGCTTGGGACCCAGGGCGGATGAGCAGTACTTC. The chain is built from TRBV5-4 and TRBJ2-7, with D possibly being TRBD1 (5 bases). The CDR3 spans 14 residues. In germline, CDR1 is SGHNT, CDR2 YYREEE (reference sequence). Trimming took 0 bases from V and 7 from J, leaving 14 bases between them.